Listed below are T cell receptor beta chains from one sample, sequenced in a study of cytotoxic CD8 clonotypes in ibrutinib-treated CLL. Profiling relied on immunoSEQ multiplex PCR, and the TCRdb table lists in-frame clones only, not all of them. The data show approximately 200,000 clones, with around 70% seen just once and 13% held by the top ten. The sample was PBMCs, taken after 24 months of ibrutinib treatment. All receptors come from a human donor with chronic lymphocytic leukemia. Each CDR3 is given with its conserved first and last residue. The order of the fields is J gene, D gene, V gene, clone size, CDR3 protein, CDR3 DNA. The D gene is left open where the match is weak. Size is stated for part of the rows, as once, few or many counts, or as a class when the clone is expanded.

J: TRBJ2-7
D: TRBD2
V: TRBV6-5
size: .
CDR3: CASSYSTAGFSYEQYF
DNA: TGTGCCAGCAGTTACTCGACAGCGGGATTCTCCTACGAGCAGTACTTC

J: TRBJ1-1
D: .
V: TRBV7-9
size: .
CDR3: CASSSPPNTEAFF
DNA: TGTGCCAGCAGCTCCCCACCGAACACTGAAGCTTTCTTT

J: TRBJ1-5
D: .
V: TRBV4-2
size: .
CDR3: CASSQDQLQPQHF
DNA: TGTGCCAGCAGCCAAGACCAGCTTCAGCCCCAGCATTTT

J: TRBJ2-5
D: .
V: TRBV6-5
size: few
CDR3: CASSYGETQYF
DNA: TGTGCCAGCAGTTACGGAGAGACCCAGTACTTC

J: TRBJ1-1
D: .
V: TRBV9
size: .
CDR3: CASSVGTLGPEAFF
DNA: TGTGCCAGCAGCGTGGGGACGCTAGGTCCTGAAGCTTTCTTT

J: TRBJ2-5
D: .
V: TRBV21-1
size: .
CDR3: CASSKAHLRETQYF
DNA: TGTGCCAGCAGCAAAGCGCACTTGAGAGAGACCCAGTACTTC

J: TRBJ2-1
D: TRBD2
V: TRBV4-1
size: .
CDR3: CASSLRTSGSDEQFF
DNA: TGCGCCAGCAGCCTGCGGACTAGCGGGAGCGATGAGCAGTTCTTC

J: TRBJ1-5
D: .
V: TRBV30
size: once
CDR3: CAWSVSRGMQPQHF
DNA: TGTGCCTGGAGTGTATCCCGAGGGATGCAGCCCCAGCATTTT

J: TRBJ2-1
D: TRBD2
V: TRBV15
size: few
CDR3: CATSRGYSGRYNEQFF
DNA: TGTGCCACCAGCAGAGGTTATAGCGGGAGGTACAATGAGCAGTTCTTC

J: TRBJ2-1
D: TRBD2
V: TRBV27
size: once
CDR3: CASSPKTSGRVREEQFF
DNA: TGTGCCAGCAGTCCTAAAACTAGCGGGAGGGTTAGAGAGGAGCAGTTCTTC

J: TRBJ1-2
D: TRBD1
V: TRBV25-1
size: few
CDR3: CASSYTGVGYTF
DNA: TGTGCCAGCAGTTACACAGGGGTTGGCTACACCTTC

J: TRBJ2-7
D: TRBD1
V: TRBV7-8
size: .
CDR3: CASSLVEASGGYEQYF
DNA: TGTGCCAGCAGCTTAGTCGAAGCTTCAGGGGGCTACGAGCAGTACTTC

J: TRBJ1-1
D: TRBD1
V: TRBV5-1
size: once
CDR3: CASSLARGPMGEAFF
DNA: TGCGCCAGCAGCTTGGCCAGGGGGCCAATGGGTGAAGCTTTCTTT